These 19 T cell receptor beta chains share one sample of origin, sequenced in a study of OX40 agonist ivuxolimab in advanced cancers. Produced via immunoSEQ multiplex PCR; TCRdb's table is partial and in-frame only. The top ten hold around 2% of the sample, which has about 80,000 clones, approximately 85% seen once. Material: CD4+ or CD8+ T cells sorted from blood, obtained in a trial of the OX40 agonist ivuxolimab. Receptor source: an adult with an advanced solid tumor such as melanoma, head and neck, liver or kidney cancer.

This clone has only a few counts. This chain connects TRBV9 to TRBJ2-5; 7 bases line up with TRBD2. V gave up 0 bases and J gave up 5 bases; unmatched junction bases: 13. The germline CDR1 and CDR2 sequences are SGDLS and YYNGEE. This CDR3 has 17 amino acids. The CDR3: CASSVGASGGRVETQYF. CDR3 coding DNA: TGTGCCAGCAGCGTAGGGGCTAGCGGAGGTCGGGTGGAGACCCAGTACTTC.

There are a few counts of this clone. The chain has TRBV14 and TRBJ2-2, with no clear D. Trimming took 2 bases from V and 1 from J, leaving 2 bases between them. CDR1 SGHDN and CDR2 FVKESK come from the germline V gene. This CDR3 has 13 residues. CDR3 bases: TGTGCCAGCAGCCAAAAGAACACCGGGGAGCTGTTTTTT. Translating it yields CASSQKNTGELFF.

The chain combines TRBV7-2 with TRBJ2-2; TRBD2 aligns across 9 bases. This CDR3 is built from 14 residues. The germline V gene encodes CDR1 SGHTA and CDR2 FQGNSA. V lost 5 bases to trimming and J lost 7 bases; unmatched junction nucleotides: 5. CDR3 in amino acids: CASSGSGSSGELFF. As DNA, the CDR3 is TGTGCCAGCAGCGGTAGCGGGAGCAGCGGGGAGCTGTTTTTT.

This chain links TRBV5-1 with TRBJ2-7; 8 positions match TRBD1. The CDR3 totals 13 residues. The ends lost 3 bases at V and 6 bases at J; junction bases unmatched: 5. CDR1 is SGHRS and CDR2 is YFSETQ in the germline V gene. CDR3 protein: CASSWTGSAEQYF. The CDR3 DNA reads as TGCGCCAGCAGCTGGACAGGGTCGGCCGAGCAGTACTTC.

This sequence joins TRBV14 and TRBJ2-2; 9 bases agree with TRBD2. V lost 4 bases and J lost 5; bases outside the gene matches: 5. Looked up from germline, CDR1 is SGHDN and CDR2 is FVKESK. The CDR3 has 15 residues. The chain's CDR3 is CASSLAAGGTGELFF. The CDR3 coding sequence is TGTGCCAGCAGCCTTGCAGCGGGGGGTACCGGGGAGCTGTTTTTT.

The chain has TRBV4-1 and TRBJ2-7; 10 bases match TRBD2. Germline V lookup: CDR1 MGHRA, CDR2 YSYEKL. This CDR3 comprises 13 residues. The J segment lost 9 bases and the V segment lost 8 bases, leaving 10 bases of the junction unmatched. CDR3 DNA sequence: TGCGCCAGCGGCGTAGCGGGAGGTTTTGGGCAGTACTTC. Translated: CASGVAGGFGQYF.

The V call is TRBV18, the J call TRBJ2-7, with 8 bases aligning to TRBD1. V dropped 1 base and J dropped 2; count of bases not matched to a gene: 4. The length of the CDR3 is 15 residues. The germline V gene encodes CDR1 KGHSH and CDR2 LQKENI. In nucleotides, the CDR3 is TGTGCCAGCTCACCACGGATACAGGGGGCCTACGAGCAGTACTTC. Its translation: CASSPRIQGAYEQYF.

The V gene is TRBV19, the J gene TRBJ2-2; 10 bases match TRBD2. The germline V gene has CDR1 LNHDA and CDR2 SQIVND (reference sequence). J gave up 8 bases and V 10 bases, and 13 bases lay outside the gene matches. The CDR3 has 15 amino acids. Here the CDR3 DNA reads TGTGCCACCCTACGGGAGCGGGAGGGCCAAGGGGAGCTGTTTTTT. It encodes CATLREREGQGELFF.

The rearrangement uses TRBV11-2 and TRBJ1-2, with 7 positions matching TRBD1. The CDR3 totals 16 residues. V lost 5 bases and J lost 5; bases outside the gene matches: 14. Per germline, CDR1 SGHAT and CDR2 FQNNGV. CDR3 region: CASSPGAAGGQYGYTF. CDR3 nucleotide sequence: TGTGCCAGCAGCCCTGGGGCGGCAGGGGGACAATATGGCTACACCTTC.

The CDR3 loop reads CATRRGGSSYNEQFF. DNA for the CDR3: TGTGCCACCCGTCGTGGCGGAAGCTCCTACAATGAGCAGTTCTTC. The chain uses TRBV7-3 and TRBJ2-1; D not resolved. This CDR3 comprises 15 residues. V was trimmed by 10 bases and J by 0 bases, leaving 16 bases between them. The germline CDR1 and CDR2 sequences are SGHTA and FQGTGA.

The V and J genes are TRBV6-1 and TRBJ1-1, with 7 bases fitting TRBD1. The V segment lost 6 bases and the J segment 1 base; nucleotides outside the gene matches: 2. Germline loops: CDR1 MNHNS, CDR2 SASEGT. The CDR3 sequence is 13 residues long. CDR3 sequence: CASSRGGNTEAFF. The CDR3 DNA reads as TGTGCCAGCAGCAGGGGGGGGAACACTGAAGCTTTCTTT.

A note on this clone: Other DNA sequences from this sample encode an identical CDR3 as well. V gene TRBV28 combines with J gene TRBJ1-4; 9 bases are shared with TRBD1. Germline trimming cut 5 bases from V and 6 bases from J; bases unmatched to any gene: 7. The CDR3 is 15 amino acids. Per germline, CDR1 MDHEN and CDR2 SYDVKM. CDR3 sequence reads: CASSITGGAYEKLFF. DNA of the CDR3: TGTGCCAGCAGTATTACAGGGGGCGCATATGAAAAACTGTTTTTT. Supplemented by reference TRBV28 and TRBJ1-4, the full variable domain reads DVKVTQSSRYLVKRTGEKVFLECVQDMDHENMFWYRQDPGLGLRLIYFSYDVKMKEKGDIPEGYSVSREKKERFSLILESASTNQTSMYLCASSITGGAYEKLFFGSGTQLSVL.

This clone occurred once. The chain links TRBV9 to TRBJ1-6; TRBD1 is a possible D gene (6 bases). V was pared by 4 bases and J by 7 bases, with 15 bases between. CDR3 length: 15 residues. The germline V gene has CDR1 SGDLS and CDR2 YYNGEE. In DNA, the CDR3 is TGTGCCAGCAGCACCCGTAACAGGGAAAATTCACCCCTCCACTTT. It translates to CASSTRNRENSPLHF.

The CDR3 DNA is TGTGCCAGCAGCGGGGGGGTCGCGCGACTAGGGTCAGATACGCAGTATTTT. It encodes CASSGGVARLGSDTQYF. This chain uses TRBV5-4 with TRBJ2-3; 7 nucleotides agree with TRBD2. Germline lookup yields CDR1 SGHNT and CDR2 YYREEE (reference sequence). V was clipped by 4 bases and J by 4 bases; unmatched bases: 15. This CDR3 is built from 17 residues. Full variable domain (rest looked up from reference TRBV5-4 and TRBJ2-3): ETGVTQSPTHLIKTRGQQVTLRCSSQSGHNTVSWYQQALGQGPQFIFQYYREEENGRGNFPPRFSGLQFPNYSSELNVNALELDDSALYLCASSGGVARLGSDTQYFGPGTRLTVL.

J is TRBJ2-2 and V is TRBV4-2, with 11 bases lining up with TRBD1. The germline V gene encodes CDR1 LGHNA and CDR2 YNFKEQ. The V and J ends lost 1 base and 7 bases, in that order; junction bases with no gene match: 5. The CDR3 spans 16 residues. DNA for the CDR3: TGTGCCAGCAGCCAAGGGACAGGGGGCATGGACGGGGAGCTGTTTTTT. Protein product: CASSQGTGGMDGELFF.

This clone has just a few counts. The chain has TRBV27 and TRBJ2-7; D not certain. Germline-derived CDR1 and CDR2 are MNHEY and SMNVEV (reference sequence). This CDR3 has 14 amino acids. The V end lost 4 bases, the J end lost 2 bases, and 12 bases lay between the germline ends. The CDR3: CASSSSPQTYEQYF. The CDR3 DNA reads as TGTGCCAGCAGTTCCTCGCCTCAAACCTACGAGCAGTACTTC.

The gene calls are TRBV18 and TRBJ2-7; 10 bases are a match to TRBD1. Losses at the gene ends were 4 bases for V and 7 bases for J; bases not matched to a gene: 7. The CDR3 covers 14 residues. CDR1 and CDR2 (germline): KGHSH, LQKENI. The CDR3, as DNA: TGTGCCAGCTCACTCCGACAGGGGGCTAAGGAGCAGTACTTC. Residues: CASSLRQGAKEQYF.

V gene TRBV28 combines with J gene TRBJ2-3; D unclear. Germline CDR1 MDHEN, CDR2 SYDVKM. Trimming left V 3 bases short and J 1 base short, with 11 bases between. The CDR3 length is 15 residues. CDR3 coding DNA: TGTGCCAGCAGTTTGGGCCAGATTGGCACAGATACGCAGTATTTT. Amino acid sequence: CASSLGQIGTDTQYF.

The genes are TRBV2 and TRBJ1-2; 9 nucleotides line up with TRBD1. The V gene end was trimmed by 1 base and the J gene end by 5 bases; junction bases not matched to a gene: 5. The germline V gene has CDR1 SNHLY and CDR2 FYNNEI. The CDR3 spans 15 residues. DNA for the CDR3: TGTGCCAGCAGTGAAGATACAGGGGGCCCTTATGGCTACACCTTC. This encodes CASSEDTGGPYGYTF.